The 6 T cell receptor beta chains in this list originate from one sample, sequenced in a study of vaccination and CD4 T cells after COVID-19. An Oncomine TCR Beta short-read assay was used to sequence the DNA from cultured CD4+ T cells. MiXCR, applied by TCRdb to the PCR reads, yields one record per CDR3 protein. The repertoire has some 15,000 distinct CDR3 sequences, more than 35% of them found once; the top ten carry around 5.6%. Stated treatment: roughly 11-day PBMC culture with coronavirus spike peptide pools or control peptides (ViraFEST assay). For these receptors, no antigen is known. The source was CD4+ T cells from blood, cultured in vitro, collected before SARS-CoV-2 vaccination. All receptors come from a human donor who had recovered from COVID-19.

In regard to this clonotype: The CDR3 ends on some other residue instead of the conserved phenylalanine or tryptophan, so this is likely a read error. The gene calls are TRBV6-1 and TRBJ2-3, with a weak D call TRBD1 (6 bases). CDR1 is MNHNS, CDR2 SASEGT, per germline. This CDR3 is built from 18 residues. Between the trimmed V and J ends, which lost 4 bases and 2 bases, there was a span of 22 bases. CDR3 loop: CASSASSGRGLNTDTQYL. The CDR3 DNA follows: TGTGCCAGCAGTGCCTCGTCCGGCAGGGGCCTAAACACAGATACGCAGTATCTT.

The chain is built from TRBV6-1 and TRBJ1-1, with TRBD1 matching 7 bases. The CDR3 runs 11 residues. Germline V gives CDR1 MNHNS, CDR2 SASEGT. J gave up 8 bases and V 3 bases, and 0 bases lay outside the gene matches. In DNA form, the CDR3 reads TGTGCCAGCAGTGAGGACAGGGAAGCTTTCTTT. Amino acid sequence: CASSEDREAFF.

This clonotype showed up just a few times. The chain links TRBV6-1 to TRBJ2-2, with a possible D match to TRBD2 (7 bases). The CDR3 consists of 16 residues. The germline V gene encodes CDR1 MNHNS and CDR2 SASEGT. V lost 6 bases and J 4 bases, leaving 18 bases between the germline ends. CDR3 residues: CASSGRRGGVTGELFF. In DNA, the CDR3 is TGTGCCAGCAGCGGTCGAAGGGGGGGGGTCACCGGGGAGCTGTTTTTT.

This clonotype was detected only a few times. The chain links TRBV6-2 or TRBV6-3 to TRBJ1-6; D not certain. The CDR3 runs 15 residues. V lost 2 bases and J 0 bases, leaving 5 bases between the germline ends. Germline V gene sequence: CDR1 MNHEY, CDR2 SVGEGT. CDR3 in DNA: TGTGCCAGCAGTTACCAGAGCTCCTATAATTCACCCCTCCACTTT. Translation gives CASSYQSSYNSPLHF.

The chain has TRBV11-3 and TRBJ2-3; a weak D match, TRBD1 (6 bases). The CDR3 sequence is 14 residues long. Trimming left V 5 bases short and J 3 bases short, with 12 bases between. The germline CDR1 and CDR2 sequences are SGHNT and YENEEA. The CDR3 sequence: CASSPGQQTDTQYF. Written as DNA, the CDR3 is TGTGCCAGCAGCCCCGGACAGCAAACAGATACGCAGTATTTT.

This sequence joins TRBV20-1 and TRBJ1-2; D is uncertain. Trimming pared 3 bases from V and 3 bases from J, leaving 14 bases between. In germline, CDR1 is DFQATT, CDR2 SNEGSKA (reference sequence). The CDR3 length is 14 residues. CDR3 bases: TGCAGTGCTAGTGGAGATTATGGGCACTATGGCTACACCTTC. This gives the protein CSASGDYGHYGYTF.